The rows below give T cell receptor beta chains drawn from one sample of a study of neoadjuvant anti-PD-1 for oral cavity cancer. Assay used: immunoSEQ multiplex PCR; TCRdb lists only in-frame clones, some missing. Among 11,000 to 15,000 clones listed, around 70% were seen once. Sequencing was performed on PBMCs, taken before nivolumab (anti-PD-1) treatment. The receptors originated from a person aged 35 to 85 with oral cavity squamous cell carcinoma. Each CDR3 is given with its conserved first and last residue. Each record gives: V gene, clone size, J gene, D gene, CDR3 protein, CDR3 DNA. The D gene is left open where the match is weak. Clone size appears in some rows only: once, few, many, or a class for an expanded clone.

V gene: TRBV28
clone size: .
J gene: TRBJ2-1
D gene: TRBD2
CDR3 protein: CASSLYGGSSYNEQFF
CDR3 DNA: TGTGCCAGCAGTTTATATGGCGGGAGCTCCTACAATGAGCAGTTCTTC

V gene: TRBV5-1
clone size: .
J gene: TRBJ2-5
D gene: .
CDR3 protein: CASSLVPVGETQYF
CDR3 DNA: TGCGCCAGCAGCTTGGTTCCGGTTGGGGAGACCCAGTACTTC

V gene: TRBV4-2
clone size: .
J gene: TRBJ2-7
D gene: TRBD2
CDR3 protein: CASSQDSASGYYEQYF
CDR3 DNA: TGTGCCAGCAGCCAAGATAGTGCTAGCGGTTACTACGAGCAGTACTTC

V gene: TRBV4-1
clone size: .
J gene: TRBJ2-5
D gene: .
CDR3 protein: CASSPRQGLGRETQYF
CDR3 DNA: TGCGCCAGCAGCCCCCGTCAGGGATTAGGTCGGGAGACCCAGTACTTC

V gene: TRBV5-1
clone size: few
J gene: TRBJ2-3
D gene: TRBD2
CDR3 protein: CASWFLAGGDTDTQYF
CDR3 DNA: TGCGCCAGCTGGTTTTTGGCGGGAGGGGACACAGATACGCAGTATTTT

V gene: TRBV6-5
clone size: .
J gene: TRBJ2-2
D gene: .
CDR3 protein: CASSSGAVGTGELFF
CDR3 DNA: TGTGCCAGCAGTTCGGGAGCGGTGGGAACCGGGGAGCTGTTTTTT

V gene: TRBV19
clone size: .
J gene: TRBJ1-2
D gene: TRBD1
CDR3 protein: CASSRDSLYGYTF
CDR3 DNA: TGTGCCAGTAGTAGGGACAGCCTCTATGGCTACACCTTC

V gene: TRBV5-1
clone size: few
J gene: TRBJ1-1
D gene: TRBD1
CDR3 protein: CASSSGQGRNTEAFF
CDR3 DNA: TGCGCCAGCAGCTCGGGACAGGGGCGGAACACTGAAGCTTTCTTT

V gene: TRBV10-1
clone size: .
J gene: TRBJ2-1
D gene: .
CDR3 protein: CASSKGTYNEQFF
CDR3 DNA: TGCGCCAGCAGTAAGGGGACTTACAATGAGCAGTTCTTC

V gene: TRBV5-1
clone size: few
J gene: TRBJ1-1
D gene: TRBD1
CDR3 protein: CASSSGQGYTEAFF
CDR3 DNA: TGCGCCAGCAGCTCGGGACAGGGATACACTGAAGCTTTCTTT

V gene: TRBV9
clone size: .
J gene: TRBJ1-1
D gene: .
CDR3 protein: CASSVAQAFTEAFF
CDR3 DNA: TGTGCCAGCAGCGTAGCTCAGGCCTTCACTGAAGCTTTCTTT

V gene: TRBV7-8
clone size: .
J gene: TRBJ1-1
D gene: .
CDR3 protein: CASSLDVDTEAFF
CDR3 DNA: TGTGCCAGCAGCTTAGACGTGGACACTGAAGCTTTCTTT

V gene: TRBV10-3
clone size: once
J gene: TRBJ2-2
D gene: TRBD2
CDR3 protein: CAINRKGLAGEGGGELFF
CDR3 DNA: TGTGCCATCAACCGAAAAGGACTAGCGGGAGAGGGCGGCGGGGAGCTGTTTTTT

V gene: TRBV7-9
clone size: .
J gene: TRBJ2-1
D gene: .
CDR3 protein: CASSSGWASNEQFF
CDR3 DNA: TGTGCCAGCAGCTCTGGCTGGGCCTCGAATGAGCAGTTCTTC

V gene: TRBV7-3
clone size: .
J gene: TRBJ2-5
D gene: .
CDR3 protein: CASSLRGETQYF
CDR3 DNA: TGTGCCAGCAGCTTACGTGGGGAGACCCAGTACTTC

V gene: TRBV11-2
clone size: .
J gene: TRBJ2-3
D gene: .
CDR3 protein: CASSFGGYTDTQYF
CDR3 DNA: TGTGCCAGCAGCTTCGGAGGGTACACAGATACGCAGTATTTT

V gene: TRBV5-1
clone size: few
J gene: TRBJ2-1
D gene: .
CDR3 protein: CASSLVDRPESYNEQFF
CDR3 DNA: TGCGCCAGCAGCTTGGTAGACAGGCCTGAATCCTACAATGAGCAGTTCTTC

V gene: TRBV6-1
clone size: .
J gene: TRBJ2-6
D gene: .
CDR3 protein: CASTTVGSGANVLTF
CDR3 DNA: TGTGCCAGCACTACGGTGGGCTCTGGGGCCAACGTCCTGACTTTC

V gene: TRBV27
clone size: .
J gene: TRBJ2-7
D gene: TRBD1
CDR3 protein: CASSFETGTYEQYF
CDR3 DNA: TGTGCCAGCAGTTTTGAGACAGGGACCTACGAGCAGTACTTC

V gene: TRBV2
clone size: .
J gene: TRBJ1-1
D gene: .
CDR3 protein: CASTAGRLEAFF
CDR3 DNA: TGTGCCAGCACCGCCGGGCGGCTTGAAGCTTTCTTT

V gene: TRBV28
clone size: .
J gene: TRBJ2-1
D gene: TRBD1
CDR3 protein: CASSPGQLYNEQFF
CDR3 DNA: TGTGCCAGCAGCCCGGGACAGTTATACAATGAGCAGTTCTTC

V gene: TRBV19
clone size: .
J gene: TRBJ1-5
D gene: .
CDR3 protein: CASSGVGGNQPQHF
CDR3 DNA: TGTGCCAGTAGTGGGGTGGGTGGCAATCAGCCCCAGCATTTT

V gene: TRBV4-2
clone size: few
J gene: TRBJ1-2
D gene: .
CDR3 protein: CASRGTYGYTF
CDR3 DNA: TGTGCCAGCAGAGGGACATATGGCTACACCTTC

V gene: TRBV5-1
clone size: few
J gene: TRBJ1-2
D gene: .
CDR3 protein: CASSLPAGNSGYTF
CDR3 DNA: TGCGCCAGCAGCTTGCCCGCAGGGAATAGTGGCTACACCTTC

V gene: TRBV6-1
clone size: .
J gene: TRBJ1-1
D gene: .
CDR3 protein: CASSEKSSPRRQAFF
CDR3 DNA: TGTGCCAGCAGTGAAAAATCCTCTCCTCGGCGACAAGCTTTCTTT

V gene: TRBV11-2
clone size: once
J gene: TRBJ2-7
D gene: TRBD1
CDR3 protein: CASRLASGQGAGEQYF
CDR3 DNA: TGTGCCAGCAGGTTAGCGTCGGGACAGGGGGCAGGCGAGCAGTACTTC